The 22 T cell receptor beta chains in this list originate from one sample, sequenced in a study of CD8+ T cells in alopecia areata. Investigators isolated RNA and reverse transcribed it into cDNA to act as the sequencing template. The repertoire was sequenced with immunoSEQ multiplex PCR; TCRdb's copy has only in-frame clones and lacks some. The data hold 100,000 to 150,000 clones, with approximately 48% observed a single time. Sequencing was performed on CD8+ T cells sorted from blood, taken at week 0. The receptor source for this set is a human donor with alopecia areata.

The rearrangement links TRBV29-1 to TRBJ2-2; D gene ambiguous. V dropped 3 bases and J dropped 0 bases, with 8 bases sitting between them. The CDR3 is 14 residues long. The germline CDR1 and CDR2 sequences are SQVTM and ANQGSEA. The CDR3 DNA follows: TGCAGCGTTGAGAGACGGACGAACACCGGGGAGCTGTTTTTT. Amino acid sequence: CSVERRTNTGELFF.

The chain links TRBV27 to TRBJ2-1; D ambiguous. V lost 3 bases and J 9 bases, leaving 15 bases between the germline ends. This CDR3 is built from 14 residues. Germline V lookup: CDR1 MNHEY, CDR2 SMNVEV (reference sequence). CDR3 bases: TGTGCCAGCAGTTTCTTAGGTGCTACAGTTGAGCAGTTCTTC. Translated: CASSFLGATVEQFF.

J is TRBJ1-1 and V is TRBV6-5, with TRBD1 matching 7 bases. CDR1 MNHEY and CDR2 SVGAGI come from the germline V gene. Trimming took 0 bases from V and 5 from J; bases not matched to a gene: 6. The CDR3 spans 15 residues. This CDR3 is CASSYSRGGSTEAFF. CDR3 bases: TGTGCCAGCAGTTACTCGAGAGGGGGCAGTACTGAAGCTTTCTTT.

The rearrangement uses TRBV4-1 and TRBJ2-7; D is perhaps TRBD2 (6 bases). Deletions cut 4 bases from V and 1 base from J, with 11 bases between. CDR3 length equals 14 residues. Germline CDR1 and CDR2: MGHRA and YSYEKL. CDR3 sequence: CASSLEGSSYEQYF. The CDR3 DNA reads TGCGCCAGCAGCCTGGAGGGATCTTCCTACGAGCAGTACTTC.

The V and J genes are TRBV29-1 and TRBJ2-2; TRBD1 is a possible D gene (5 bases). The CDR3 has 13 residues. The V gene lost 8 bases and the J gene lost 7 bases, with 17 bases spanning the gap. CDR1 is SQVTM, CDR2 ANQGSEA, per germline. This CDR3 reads CSCFCGAGGELFF. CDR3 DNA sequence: TGCAGCTGCTTCTGTGGGGCTGGCGGGGAGCTGTTTTTT.

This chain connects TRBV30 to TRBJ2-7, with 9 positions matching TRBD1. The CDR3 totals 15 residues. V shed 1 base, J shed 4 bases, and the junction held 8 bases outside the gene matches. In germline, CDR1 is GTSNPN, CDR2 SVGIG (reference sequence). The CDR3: CAWSEGPDRGYEQYF. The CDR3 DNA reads TGTGCCTGGAGTGAGGGCCCGGACAGGGGTTACGAGCAGTACTTC. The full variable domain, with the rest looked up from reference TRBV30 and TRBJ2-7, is SQTIHQWPATLVQPVGSPLSLECTVEGTSNPNLYWYRQAAGRGLQLLFYSVGIGQISSEVPQNLSASRPQDRQFILSSKKLLLSDSGFYLCAWSEGPDRGYEQYFGPGTRLTVT.

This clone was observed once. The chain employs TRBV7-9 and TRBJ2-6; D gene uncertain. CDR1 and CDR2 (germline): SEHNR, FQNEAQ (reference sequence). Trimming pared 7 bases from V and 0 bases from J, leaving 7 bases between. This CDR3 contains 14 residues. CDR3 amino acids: CASTESSGANVLTF. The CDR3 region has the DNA TGTGCCAGCACCGAGAGCTCTGGGGCCAACGTCCTGACTTTC.

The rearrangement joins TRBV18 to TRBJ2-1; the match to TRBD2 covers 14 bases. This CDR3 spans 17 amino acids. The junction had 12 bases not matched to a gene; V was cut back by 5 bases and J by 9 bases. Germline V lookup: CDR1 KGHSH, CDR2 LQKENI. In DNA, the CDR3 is TGTGCCAGCTCAACGCTCAGACTAGCGGGGGGGAAGGGTGAGCAGTTCTTC. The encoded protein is CASSTLRLAGGKGEQFF. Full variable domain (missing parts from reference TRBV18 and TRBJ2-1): NAGVMQNPRHLVRRRGQEARLRCSPMKGHSHVYWYRQLPEEGLKFMVYLQKENIIDESGMPKERFSAEFPKEGPSILRIQQVVRGDSAAYFCASSTLRLAGGKGEQFFGPGTRLTVL.

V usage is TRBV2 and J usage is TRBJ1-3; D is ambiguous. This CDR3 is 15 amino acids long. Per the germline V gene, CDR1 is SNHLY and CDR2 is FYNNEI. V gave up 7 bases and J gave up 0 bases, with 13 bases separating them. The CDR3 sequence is CASKEGIRSGNTIYF. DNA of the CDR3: TGTGCCAGCAAAGAAGGAATACGCTCTGGAAACACCATATATTTT.

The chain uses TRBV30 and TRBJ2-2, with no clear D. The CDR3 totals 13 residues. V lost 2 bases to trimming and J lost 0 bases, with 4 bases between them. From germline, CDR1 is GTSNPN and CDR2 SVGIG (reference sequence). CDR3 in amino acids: CAWSSTNTGELFF. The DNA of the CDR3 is TGTGCCTGGAGTAGTACGAACACCGGGGAGCTGTTTTTT.

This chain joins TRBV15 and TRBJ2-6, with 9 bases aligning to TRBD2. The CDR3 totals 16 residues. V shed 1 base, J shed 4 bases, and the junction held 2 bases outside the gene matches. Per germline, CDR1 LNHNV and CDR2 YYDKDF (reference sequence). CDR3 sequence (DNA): TGTGCCACCAGCAGAGGCGGGGGGGACGGGGCCAACGTCCTGACTTTC. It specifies CATSRGGGDGANVLTF.

CDR3 loop: CASSRITGPNQPQHF. The CDR3 nucleotides are TGCGCCAGCAGCCGAATAACAGGCCCTAATCAGCCCCAGCATTTT. The chain employs TRBV4-3 and TRBJ1-5; TRBD1 might be the D (5 bases). The CDR3 sequence is 15 residues long. V was pared by 4 bases and J by 4 bases, with 14 bases between. CDR1 LGHNA and CDR2 YSLEER come from the germline V gene.

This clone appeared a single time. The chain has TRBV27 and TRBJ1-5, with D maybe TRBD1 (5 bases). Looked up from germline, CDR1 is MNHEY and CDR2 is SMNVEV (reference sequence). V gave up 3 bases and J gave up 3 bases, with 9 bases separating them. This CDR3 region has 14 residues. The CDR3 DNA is TGTGCCAGCAGTTTTGGGGGGATCAATCAGCCCCAGCATTTT. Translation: CASSFGGINQPQHF.

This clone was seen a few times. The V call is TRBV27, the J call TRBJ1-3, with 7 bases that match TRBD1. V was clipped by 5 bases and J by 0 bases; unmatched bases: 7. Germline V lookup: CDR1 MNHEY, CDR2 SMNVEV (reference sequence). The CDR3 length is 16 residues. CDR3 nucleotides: TGTGCCAGCAGTCCCCGGGACAGCTACTCTGGAAACACCATATATTTT. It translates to CASSPRDSYSGNTIYF.

CDR3 sequence: CASSLAGSSQETQYF. The CDR3 coding sequence is TGTGCCAGCAGCTTAGCCGGGTCCAGCCAAGAGACCCAGTACTTC. This chain joins TRBV11-2 and TRBJ2-5; D is unresolved. The CDR3 has 15 residues. Germline-derived CDR1 and CDR2 are SGHAT and FQNNGV. V was clipped by 1 base and J by 1 base, with 10 bases between them.

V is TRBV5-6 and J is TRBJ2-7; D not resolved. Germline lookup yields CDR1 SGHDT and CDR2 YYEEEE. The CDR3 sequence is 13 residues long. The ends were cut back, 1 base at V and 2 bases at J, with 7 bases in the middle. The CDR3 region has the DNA TGTGCCAGCAGCTTGATTGAGGCCTACGAGCAGTACTTC. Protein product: CASSLIEAYEQYF. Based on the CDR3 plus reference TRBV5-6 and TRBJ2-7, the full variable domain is DAGVTQSPTHLIKTRGQQVTLRCSPKSGHDTVSWYQQALGQGPQFIFQYYEEEERQRGNFPDRFSGHQFPNYSSELNVNALLLGDSALYLCASSLIEAYEQYFGPGTRLTVT.

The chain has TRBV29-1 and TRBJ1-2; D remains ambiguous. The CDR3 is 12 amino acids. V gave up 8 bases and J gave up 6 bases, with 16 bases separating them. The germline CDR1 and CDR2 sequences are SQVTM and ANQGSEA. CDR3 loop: CSFGPTHDGYTF. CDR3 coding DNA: TGCAGCTTTGGACCCACTCATGATGGCTACACCTTC.

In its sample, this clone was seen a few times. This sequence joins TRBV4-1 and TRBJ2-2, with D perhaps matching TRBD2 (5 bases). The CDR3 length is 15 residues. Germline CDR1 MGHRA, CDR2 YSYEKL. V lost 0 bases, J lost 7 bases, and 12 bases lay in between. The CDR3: CASSQDIEGVGELFF. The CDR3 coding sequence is TGCGCCAGCAGCCAAGATATTGAGGGAGTCGGGGAGCTGTTTTTT.

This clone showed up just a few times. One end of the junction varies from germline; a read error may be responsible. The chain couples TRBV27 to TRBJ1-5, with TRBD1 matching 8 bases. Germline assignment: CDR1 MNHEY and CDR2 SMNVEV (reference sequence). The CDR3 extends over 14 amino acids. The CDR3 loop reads CASSVAGGNQPQHF. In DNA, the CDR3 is TGTGCCAGCAGTGTCGCAGGGGGCAACCAGCCCCAGCATTTT.

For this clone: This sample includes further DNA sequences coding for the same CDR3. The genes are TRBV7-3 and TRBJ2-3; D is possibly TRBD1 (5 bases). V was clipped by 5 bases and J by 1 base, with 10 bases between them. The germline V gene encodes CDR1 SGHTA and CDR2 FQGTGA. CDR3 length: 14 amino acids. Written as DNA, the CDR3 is TGTGCCAGCAGCGTGTTAGGGGGCACAGATACGCAGTATTTT. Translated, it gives CASSVLGGTDTQYF.

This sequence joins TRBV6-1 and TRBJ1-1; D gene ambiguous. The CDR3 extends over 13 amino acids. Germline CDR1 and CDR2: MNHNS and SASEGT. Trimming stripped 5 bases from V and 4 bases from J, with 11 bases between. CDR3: CASSPDGGTEAFF. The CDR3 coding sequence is TGTGCCAGCAGTCCGGACGGAGGCACTGAAGCTTTCTTT.

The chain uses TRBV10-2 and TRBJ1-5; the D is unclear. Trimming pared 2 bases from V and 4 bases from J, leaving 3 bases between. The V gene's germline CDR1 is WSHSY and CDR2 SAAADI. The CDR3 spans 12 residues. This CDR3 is CASSEHNQPQHF. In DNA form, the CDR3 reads TGCGCCAGCAGTGAGCATAATCAGCCCCAGCATTTT.